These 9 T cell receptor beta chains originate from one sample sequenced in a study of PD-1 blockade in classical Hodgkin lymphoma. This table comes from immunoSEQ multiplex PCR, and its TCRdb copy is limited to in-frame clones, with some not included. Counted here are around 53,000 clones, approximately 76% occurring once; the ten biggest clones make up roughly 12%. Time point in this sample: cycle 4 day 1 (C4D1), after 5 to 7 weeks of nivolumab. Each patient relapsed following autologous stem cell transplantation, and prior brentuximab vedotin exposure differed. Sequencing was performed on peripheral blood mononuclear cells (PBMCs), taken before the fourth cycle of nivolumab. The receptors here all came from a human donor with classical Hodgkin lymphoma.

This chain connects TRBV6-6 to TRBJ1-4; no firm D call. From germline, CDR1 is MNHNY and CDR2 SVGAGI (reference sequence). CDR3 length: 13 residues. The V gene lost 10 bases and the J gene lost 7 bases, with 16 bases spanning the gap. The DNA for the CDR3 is TGTGCCACCAAAGAAAGGTTTAGTGAAAAACTGTTTTTT. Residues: CATKERFSEKLFF.

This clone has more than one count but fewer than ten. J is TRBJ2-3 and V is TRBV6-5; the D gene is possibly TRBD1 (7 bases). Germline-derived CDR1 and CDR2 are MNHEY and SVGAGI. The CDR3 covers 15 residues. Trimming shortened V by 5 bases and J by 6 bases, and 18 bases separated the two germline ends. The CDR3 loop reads CASSRTGEASDTQYF. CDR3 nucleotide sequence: TGTGCCAGCAGTCGAACAGGGGAGGCATCGGATACGCAGTATTTT.

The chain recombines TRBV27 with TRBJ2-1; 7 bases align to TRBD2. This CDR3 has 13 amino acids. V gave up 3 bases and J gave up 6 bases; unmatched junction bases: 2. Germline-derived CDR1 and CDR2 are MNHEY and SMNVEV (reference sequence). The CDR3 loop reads CASSLLAVNEQFF. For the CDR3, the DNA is TGTGCCAGCAGTTTGCTAGCGGTCAATGAGCAGTTCTTC.

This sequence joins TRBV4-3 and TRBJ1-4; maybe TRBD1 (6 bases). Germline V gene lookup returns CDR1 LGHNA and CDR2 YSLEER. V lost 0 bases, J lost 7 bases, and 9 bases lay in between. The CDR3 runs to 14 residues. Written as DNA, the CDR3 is TGCGCCAGCAGCCAAGAACCAGGGGCTGAAAAACTGTTTTTT. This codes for CASSQEPGAEKLFF.

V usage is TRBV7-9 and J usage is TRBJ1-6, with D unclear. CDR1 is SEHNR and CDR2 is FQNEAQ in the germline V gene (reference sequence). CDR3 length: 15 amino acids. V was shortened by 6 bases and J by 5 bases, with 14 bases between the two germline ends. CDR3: CASSRVSGHNSPLHF. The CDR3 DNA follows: TGTGCCAGCAGTCGGGTGTCAGGCCATAATTCACCCCTCCACTTT. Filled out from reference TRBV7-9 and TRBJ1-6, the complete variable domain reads DTGVSQNPRHKITKRGQNVTFRCDPISEHNRLYWYRQTLGQGPEFLTYFQNEAQLEKSRLLSDRFSAERPKGSFSTLEIQRTEQGDSAMYLCASSRVSGHNSPLHFGNGTRLTVT.

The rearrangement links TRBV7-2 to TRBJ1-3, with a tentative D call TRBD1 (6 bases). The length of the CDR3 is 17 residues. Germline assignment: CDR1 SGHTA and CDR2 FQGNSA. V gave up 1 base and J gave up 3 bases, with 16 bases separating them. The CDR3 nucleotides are TGTGCCAGCAGCTTAGAACTAGCAGGGGTCAGTGGAAACACCATATATTTT. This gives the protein CASSLELAGVSGNTIYF.

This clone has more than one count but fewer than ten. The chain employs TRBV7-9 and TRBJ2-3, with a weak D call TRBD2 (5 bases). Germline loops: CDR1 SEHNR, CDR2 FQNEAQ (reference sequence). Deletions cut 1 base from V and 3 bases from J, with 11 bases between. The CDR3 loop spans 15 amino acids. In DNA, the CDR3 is TGTGCCAGCAGCTTAGACGGGAACCCTACAGATACGCAGTATTTT. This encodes CASSLDGNPTDTQYF.

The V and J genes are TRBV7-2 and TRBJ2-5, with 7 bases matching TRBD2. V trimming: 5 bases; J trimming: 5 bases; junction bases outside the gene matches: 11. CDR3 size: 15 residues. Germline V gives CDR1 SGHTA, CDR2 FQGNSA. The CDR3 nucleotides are TGTGCCAGCAGCCTCCAGTGGGGGGAGGGGGAGACCCAGTACTTC. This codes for CASSLQWGEGETQYF.

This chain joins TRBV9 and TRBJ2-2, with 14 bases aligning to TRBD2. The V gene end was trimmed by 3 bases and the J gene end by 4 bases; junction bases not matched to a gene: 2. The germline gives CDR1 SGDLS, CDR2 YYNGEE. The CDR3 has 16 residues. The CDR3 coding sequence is TGTGCCAGCAGCGCGGGACTAGCGGGAGCCACCGGGGAGCTGTTTTTT. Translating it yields CASSAGLAGATGELFF. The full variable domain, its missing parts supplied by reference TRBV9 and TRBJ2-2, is DSGVTQTPKHLITATGQRVTLRCSPRSGDLSVYWYQQSLDQGLQFLIQYYNGEERAKGNILERFSAQQFPDLHSELNLSSLELGDSALYFCASSAGLAGATGELFFGEGSRLTVL.